This T cell receptor (beta chain) emerged from a study of blood T cells in healthy people across ages. This clonotype was seen a handful of times. CDR3 length: 15 residues. The V gene lost 2 bases and the J gene lost 2 bases, with 14 bases spanning the gap. Germline CDR1 SGHRS, CDR2 YFSETQ. Each donor was a healthy Caucasian individual from Russia, aged roughly 6 to 90. PCR was performed a second time for roughly 7 to 12 cycles using a sample-barcoded 5' primer and a J-beta primer mix. A 12-random-nucleotide template-switch adaptor tagged each cDNA molecule. TCRdb processed the 5' RACE reads anew with MiXCR; each CDR3 protein has one entry. The sample consists of around 620,000 distinct CDR3 sequences, 25% to 30% of them appearing once.

Material: blood. This receptor was taken from a woman between 70 and 85 years old in good health. V usage is TRBV5-1 and J usage is TRBJ2-7; TRBD1 is a possible D gene (5 bases). The CDR3 nucleotides read TGCGCCAGCAGCTTTGGGGATTGGGGCACCTACGAGCAGTACTTC. Its translation is CASSFGDWGTYEQYF.